The 13 T cell receptor beta chains below all came from one sample that was sequenced in a study of regulatory T cells in long-lasting Graves disease. Through Arm-PCR of CDR3 regions and iRepertoire HTBI primers, TCR beta libraries were built. Each CDR3 protein gets one entry after TCRdb re-called the multiplex PCR reads with MiXCR. The profile covers more than 300,000 distinct CDR3 sequences, with around 20% appearing a single time and roughly 27% taken by the ten largest. Indicated time point: persistent/refractory GD, antithyroid drugs over 5 years with positive TRAb. The TCR library was prepared using RNA isolated from PBMCs. This material consisted of peripheral blood mononuclear cells (PBMCs), taken when the disease was refractory, from a patient treated with antithyroid drugs. The receptors were sampled from a female donor with Graves disease.

At least ten counts were recorded for this clonotype. The chain recombines TRBV2 with TRBJ2-2; weak D call: TRBD2 (6 bases). V lost 2 bases and J lost 1, with 11 bases in between. This CDR3 is 16 amino acids long. Per the germline V gene, CDR1 is SNHLY and CDR2 is FYNNEI. Written as DNA, the CDR3 is TGTGCCAGCAGTGAATTTGCGGGGCTGAACACCGGGGAGCTGTTTTTT. This translates into CASSEFAGLNTGELFF.

Only a few counts were recorded for this clonotype. The conserved phenylalanine or tryptophan is not found at the CDR3 terminus, so this likely reflects a read error. This chain links TRBV12-3 or TRBV12-4 with TRBJ1-5; D gene unclear. This CDR3 is 16 amino acids long. The germline V and J ends were trimmed by 4 bases and 3 bases, with 16 bases remaining between them. As DNA, the CDR3 is TGTGCCAGCAGTTCTTTCCGATCGGCCCACAATCAGCCCCAGCATCTT. Its translation is CASSSFRSAHNQPQHL.

This clonotype occurred a few times. V and J are TRBV11-2 and TRBJ2-7, with TRBD2 matching 9 bases. Germline lookup yields CDR1 SGHAT and CDR2 FQNNGV. The CDR3 loop spans 14 amino acids. Trimming took 5 bases from V and 4 from J; bases not matched to a gene: 6. CDR3 sequence reads: CASSISGSGYEQYF. The CDR3 DNA follows: TGTGCCAGCAGCATTAGCGGGAGCGGGTACGAGCAGTACTTC.

This rearrangement joins TRBV10-2 to TRBJ2-2; no firm D call. The CDR3 contains 11 residues. V lost 8 bases, J lost 5 bases, and 6 bases lay in between. The germline V gene encodes CDR1 WSHSY and CDR2 SAAADI. The DNA for the CDR3 is TGCGCCAGCCAGGCTACCGGGGAGCTGTTTTTT. Its translation: CASQATGELFF.

The rearrangement uses TRBV20-1 and TRBJ2-7, with 10 bases matching TRBD2. This CDR3 is built from 17 residues. Germline V gene data show CDR1 as DFQATT and CDR2 as SNEGSKA (reference sequence). J was trimmed by 5 bases and V by 5 bases; bases with no gene match: 18. Written as DNA, the CDR3 is TGCAGTGCTCTCGCTATAGCGGGGGGCCCTGAGATCAACGAGCAGTACTTC. Its protein product is CSALAIAGGPEINEQYF.

This clonotype was detected a few times. DNA for the CDR3: TGTGCCAGCAGTAACAGGGGAACCGGGGCCAACGTCCTGACTTTC. Amino acids: CASSNRGTGANVLTF. This sequence joins TRBV6-1 and TRBJ2-6, with 7 bases matching TRBD1. CDR1 MNHNS and CDR2 SASEGT come from the germline V gene. The CDR3 extends over 15 amino acids. J lost 4 bases, V lost 5 bases, and 5 bases had no gene match.

This clonotype was observed a handful of times. The chain links TRBV7-9 to TRBJ2-7, with TRBD2 matching over 9 bases. The CDR3 loop spans 14 amino acids. Per the germline V gene, CDR1 is SEHNR and CDR2 is FQNEAQ (reference sequence). Trimming at V came to 7 bases and at J to 2 bases, leaving 6 bases not matched to a gene. The CDR3 DNA is TGTGCCAGCATGCGGGAGGGGCCCCCCTACGAGCAGTACTTC. This codes for CASMREGPPYEQYF.

The V and J genes are TRBV6-1 and TRBJ2-2; D remains ambiguous. This CDR3 is 14 amino acids long. Germline lookup yields CDR1 MNHNS and CDR2 SASEGT. Between the trimmed V and J ends, which lost 10 bases and 0 bases, there was a span of 12 bases. The CDR3 bases are TGTGCCACCCTTGTGTCCCCGAACACCGGGGAGCTGTTTTTT. Its translation is CATLVSPNTGELFF.

There are a few counts of this clonotype. V usage is TRBV15 and J usage is TRBJ1-4; D is perhaps TRBD1 (5 bases). Germline loops: CDR1 LNHNV, CDR2 YYDKDF (reference sequence). V was pared by 1 base and J by 2 bases, with 11 bases between. The CDR3 runs 16 residues. The CDR3 loop reads CATSRGSGTTNEKLFF. The CDR3 nucleotides read TGTGCCACCAGCAGAGGCTCCGGGACGACTAATGAAAAACTGTTTTTT.

The chain links TRBV10-3 to TRBJ1-1, with D perhaps matching TRBD1 (5 bases). CDR1 is ENHRY and CDR2 is SYGVKD in the germline V gene. The CDR3 sequence is 14 residues long. The V and J ends lost 7 bases and 2 bases respectively, with 14 bases between them. The CDR3 sequence is CAINDPQGNTEAFF. The CDR3, as DNA: TGTGCCATCAATGATCCTCAGGGTAACACTGAAGCTTTCTTT.

This clonotype was seen at least ten times. V and J are TRBV28 and TRBJ2-5; 9 bases map to TRBD1. The germline V gene encodes CDR1 MDHEN and CDR2 SYDVKM. V lost 5 bases and J lost 4; bases outside the gene matches: 14. The length of the CDR3 is 17 residues. The CDR3 sequence is CASSPLLWTGVPETQYF. DNA for the CDR3: TGTGCCAGCAGTCCCCTTCTTTGGACAGGGGTCCCAGAGACCCAGTACTTC.

The rearrangement joins TRBV12-3 or TRBV12-4 to TRBJ2-6; D unclear. The CDR3 contains 14 residues. V was shortened by 6 bases and J by 2 bases, with 8 bases between the two germline ends. CDR3 in amino acids: CASSLFTGANVLTF. The CDR3 nucleotides read TGTGCCAGCAGCCTCTTTACTGGGGCCAACGTCCTGACTTTC.

Ten or more counts support this clonotype. This chain uses TRBV29-1 with TRBJ2-5; D uncertain. V lost 4 bases and J lost 5, with 11 bases in between. The CDR3 runs 12 residues. Germline lookup yields CDR1 SQVTM and CDR2 ANQGSEA. This CDR3 reads CSVASAGETQYF. In nucleotides, the CDR3 is TGCAGCGTTGCCTCGGCCGGTGAGACCCAGTACTTC.